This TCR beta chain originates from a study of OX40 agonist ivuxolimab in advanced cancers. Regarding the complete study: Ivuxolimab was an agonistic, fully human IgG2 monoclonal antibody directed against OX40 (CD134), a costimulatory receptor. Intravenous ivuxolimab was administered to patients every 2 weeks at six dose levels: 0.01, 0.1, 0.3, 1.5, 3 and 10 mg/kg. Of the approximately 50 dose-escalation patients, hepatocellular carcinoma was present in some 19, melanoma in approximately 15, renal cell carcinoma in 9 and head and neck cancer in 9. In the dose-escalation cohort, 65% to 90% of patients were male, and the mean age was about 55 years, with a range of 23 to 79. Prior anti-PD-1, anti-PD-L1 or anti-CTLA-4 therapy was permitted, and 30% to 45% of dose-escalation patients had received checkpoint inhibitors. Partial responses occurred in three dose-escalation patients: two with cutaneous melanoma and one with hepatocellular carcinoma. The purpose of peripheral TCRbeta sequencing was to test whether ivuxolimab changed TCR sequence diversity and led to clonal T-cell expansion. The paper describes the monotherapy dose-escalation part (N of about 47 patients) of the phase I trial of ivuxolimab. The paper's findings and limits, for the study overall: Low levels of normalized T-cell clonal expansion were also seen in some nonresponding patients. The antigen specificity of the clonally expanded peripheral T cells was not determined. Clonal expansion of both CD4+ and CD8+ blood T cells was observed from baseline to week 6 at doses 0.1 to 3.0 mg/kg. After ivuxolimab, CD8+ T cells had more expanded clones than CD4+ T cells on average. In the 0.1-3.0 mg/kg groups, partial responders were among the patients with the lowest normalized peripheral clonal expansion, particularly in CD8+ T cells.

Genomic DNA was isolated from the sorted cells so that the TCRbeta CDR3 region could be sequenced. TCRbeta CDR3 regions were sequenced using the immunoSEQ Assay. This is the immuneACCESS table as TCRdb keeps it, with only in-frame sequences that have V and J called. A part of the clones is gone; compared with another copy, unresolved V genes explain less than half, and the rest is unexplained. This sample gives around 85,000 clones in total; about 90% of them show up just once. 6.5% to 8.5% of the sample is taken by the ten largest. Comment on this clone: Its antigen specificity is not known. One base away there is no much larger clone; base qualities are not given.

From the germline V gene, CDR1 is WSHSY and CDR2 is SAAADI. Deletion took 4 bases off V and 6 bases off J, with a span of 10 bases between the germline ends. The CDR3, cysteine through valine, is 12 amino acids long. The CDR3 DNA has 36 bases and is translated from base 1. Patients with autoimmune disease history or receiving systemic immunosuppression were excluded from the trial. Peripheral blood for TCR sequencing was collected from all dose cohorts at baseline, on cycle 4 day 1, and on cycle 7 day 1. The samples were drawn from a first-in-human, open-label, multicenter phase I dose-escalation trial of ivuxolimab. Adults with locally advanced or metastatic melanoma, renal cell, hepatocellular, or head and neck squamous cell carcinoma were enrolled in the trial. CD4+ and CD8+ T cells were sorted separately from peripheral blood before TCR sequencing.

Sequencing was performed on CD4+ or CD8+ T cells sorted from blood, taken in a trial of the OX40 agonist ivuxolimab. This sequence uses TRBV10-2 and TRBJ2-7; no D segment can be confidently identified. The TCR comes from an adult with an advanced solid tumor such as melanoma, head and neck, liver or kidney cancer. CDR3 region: CASSVGIGEQYV. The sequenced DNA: TGCGCCAGCAGTGTAGGGATTGGCGAGCAGTACGTC.